This T cell receptor beta chain comes out of a study of blood T cells in healthy people across ages. This clonotype has a single count. Its antigen is undetermined. Each sample used at least 6.5 million PBMCs. Extractions gave at least 5 micrograms of total RNA per sample. Germline V gene sequence: CDR1 LNHNV, CDR2 YYDKDF (reference sequence). After removal of 0 bases from V and 6 bases from J, the junction contained 0 bases not matched to a gene. This CDR3 has 15 amino acids. Combining a sample-barcoded 5' primer with a J-beta primer mix, a second PCR ran for about 7 to 12 cycles. Each CDR3 protein gets one entry after TCRdb re-called the 5' RACE reads with MiXCR. The sample records around 750,000 distinct CDR3 sequences, roughly 53% being singletons. Study-level findings and limits: Unknown donor CMV status possibly confounded expanded clonotype changes. Across the age range, TCR beta diversity per million T cells fell in a roughly linear way.

This TCR was recovered from an elderly man in good health. The sample was blood. This rearrangement joins TRBV15 to TRBJ2-1; 12 bases are a match to TRBD2. The CDR3 here is CATSRELAGGNEQFF. The CDR3, as DNA: TGTGCCACCAGCAGAGAACTAGCGGGAGGCAATGAGCAGTTCTTC.